This T cell receptor beta chain derives from a study of early T cells in non-severe SARS-CoV-2 infection (dated by TCRdb to the early 2020s). For the wider study: Because TCR sequencing relied on bulk RNA taken from unsorted whole blood, pairing of alpha and beta chains was not possible.

The research as a whole found: VDJdb matching was skewed toward anti-spike CD8 responses, so virus-specific expansions were likely underestimated and private and CD4 specificities were missed.

As for this clonotype: Its binding antigen is unknown. One base away there is no much larger clone; base qualities are not given.

The library came from 5' RACE. Sequencing relied on a NextSeq 500. The TCR library protocol attached unique molecular identifiers to individual cDNA molecules to correct for sequencing error and PCR bias. Both TCR alpha and beta chains were sequenced, and tight co-correlation was observed between alpha and beta sequence abundances in each sample. Per the source publication's procedure: Decombinator V4 was used to perform V gene, J gene and CDR3 annotation of TCR sequences. TCRs were defined as expanded if a significant change between any two time points was detected under a Poisson model with p below 0.0001. TCR abundances were normalised to the total number of TCRs sequenced in each sample and reported as counts per million. MAIT TCRs were defined by TRAV1-2 paired with TRAJ12, TRAJ20 or TRAJ33, and iNKT TCRs by TRAV10 paired with TRAJ18. A search of VDJdb, accessed on 1 November 2021, was run for TCRs annotated to CMV, EBV and SARS-CoV-2, with TCRs annotated for multiple antigens excluded. TCRdb reprocessed the public reads (quality trimming at Q25 with fastp, clone calling with MiXCR) and kept in-frame beta chains. Entries are consolidated by CDR3 protein sequence, retaining the most common genes and DNA. The V and J calls follow TCRdb's processing rather than the paper's. The table for this sample lists under 60,000 distinct CDR3 sequences; under 15% of them were counted only once. The biggest ten clones account for about 10% of the sample.

The study was a case-control design nested within a healthcare worker cohort in London, UK, with weekly nasopharyngeal swab PCR tests and blood sampling. Healthcare workers were recruited between 23 and 31 March 2020, during the week of the UK lockdown, and were followed weekly for up to roughly 16 weeks. Germline trimming: 7 bases from V, 5 bases from J; junction bases outside gene matches: 8. Counted from cysteine to phenylalanine, this CDR3 has 14 amino acids. The DNA shown is the 42-base CDR3, in frame from base 1. CDR1 and CDR2 are read off the germline V gene as MNHNS and SASEGT. Material for sequencing was whole blood. This sequence originates from an adult who was a healthcare worker with PCR-confirmed SARS-CoV-2 infection or an uninfected control (not recorded which). This sequence uses TRBV6-1 and TRBJ1-5; 7 central nucleotides agree with TRBD1. This receptor carries the CDR3 CASTKITGDQPQHF. The DNA sequence is TGTGCCAGCACCAAAATTACAGGGGATCAGCCCCAGCATTTT.